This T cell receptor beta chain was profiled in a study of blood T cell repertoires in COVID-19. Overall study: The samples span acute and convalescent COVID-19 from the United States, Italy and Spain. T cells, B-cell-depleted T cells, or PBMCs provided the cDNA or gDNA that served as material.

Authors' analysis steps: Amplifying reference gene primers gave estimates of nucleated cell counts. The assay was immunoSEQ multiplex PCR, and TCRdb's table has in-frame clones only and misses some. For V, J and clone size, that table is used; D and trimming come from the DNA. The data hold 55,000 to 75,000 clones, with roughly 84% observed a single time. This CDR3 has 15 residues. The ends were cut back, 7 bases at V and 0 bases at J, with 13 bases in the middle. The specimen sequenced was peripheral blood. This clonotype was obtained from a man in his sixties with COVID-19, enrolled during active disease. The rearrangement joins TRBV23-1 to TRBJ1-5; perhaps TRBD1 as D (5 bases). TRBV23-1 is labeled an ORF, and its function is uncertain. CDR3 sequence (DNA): TGCGCCAGCACCTGCGGGACGGATAGCAATCAGCCCCAGCATTTT. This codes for CASTCGTDSNQPQHF.